The 26 T cell receptor beta chains given below trace back to one sample, sequenced in a study of cytomegalovirus exposure and HLA in healthy donors. Primers for the PCR totalled 60 Vbeta and 13 Jbeta. TCRdb's table, derived via immunoSEQ multiplex PCR, lists solely in-frame clones and lacks some. The table includes more than 85,000 clones, about four fifths detected once. The source material was PBMCs. All receptors come from a man aged 30 to 39 in good health and CMV-seronegative.

Comments on this clone: The conserved phenylalanine or tryptophan normally closing the CDR3 is absent here, so this likely arose from a read error. The V gene is TRBV28, the J gene TRBJ2-7; a possible D gene is TRBD1 (5 bases). Germline CDR1 reads MDHEN; CDR2 reads SYDVKM. This CDR3 contains 19 residues. V lost 10 bases and J 0 bases, leaving 31 bases between the germline ends. This chain's CDR3 is CATNRVGGYTYRSSYEQYL. For the CDR3, the DNA is TGTGCCACCAACCGCGTGGGCGGCTACACGTACAGGAGCTCCTACGAGCAGTACCTC.

This clone was detected a few times. The chain uses TRBV10-3 and TRBJ1-5; 7 bases are shared with TRBD1. This CDR3 is built from 17 residues. Germline CDR1 ENHRY, CDR2 SYGVKD. J lost 1 base, V lost 6 bases, and 12 bases had no gene match. The DNA for the CDR3 is TGTGCCATCAGGCTAGACAGGGAAGGATGGAGCAATCAGCCCCAGCATTTT. Translation: CAIRLDREGWSNQPQHF.

The rearrangement joins TRBV6-5 to TRBJ1-2; D ambiguous. This CDR3 is 14 amino acids long. CDR1 and CDR2 from the germline V gene are MNHEY and SVGAGI. The V and J ends lost 6 bases and 4 bases respectively, with 15 bases between them. CDR3 in amino acids: CASSSPGSGYGYTF. CDR3 coding DNA: TGTGCCAGCAGCTCTCCCGGGAGCGGCTATGGCTACACCTTC.

This clone was counted a few times. V usage is TRBV27 and J usage is TRBJ1-6, with D perhaps TRBD1 (5 bases). The germline gives CDR1 MNHEY, CDR2 SMNVEV (reference sequence). The CDR3 is made up of 15 amino acids. Trimming removed 6 bases from V and 8 bases from J, with 17 bases in between. CDR3 sequence (DNA): TGTGCCAGCAGCCCAAGAGGTTTCAGGGATTCACCCCTCCACTTT. This translates into CASSPRGFRDSPLHF.

The CDR3 DNA is TGTGCCAGCAGCCAGTCCTGGGGGGGCCACGATCAGCCCCAGCATTTT. Amino acids: CASSQSWGGHDQPQHF. This sequence joins TRBV11-2 and TRBJ1-5; possibly TRBD1 for D (6 bases). V lost 5 bases, J lost 5 bases, and 19 bases lay in between. Germline V gene data show CDR1 as SGHAT and CDR2 as FQNNGV. This CDR3 region has 16 residues.

The CDR3 region has the DNA TGTGCCAGCAGTCGGGACATGTTCTACGAGCAGTACTTC. Its protein product is CASSRDMFYEQYF. This sequence joins TRBV6-5 and TRBJ2-7; weak D call: TRBD1 (6 bases). With 5 bases removed from V and 3 bases from J, the gap between germline ends came to 11 bases. CDR1 is MNHEY and CDR2 is SVGAGI in the germline V gene. The CDR3 runs to 13 residues.

The chain has TRBV29-1 and TRBJ2-7; TRBD1 agrees at 8 bases. The CDR3 contains 12 residues. Germline CDR1 is SQVTM and CDR2 is ANQGSEA. V shed 7 bases and J 6 bases; nucleotides not matched to a gene: 8. The CDR3 bases are TGCAGCGCCCGGACAGGGAGGAGCGAGCAGTACTTC. This translates into CSARTGRSEQYF.

The chain is built from TRBV4-3 and TRBJ1-6; D not resolved. With 0 bases removed from V and 8 bases from J, the gap between germline ends came to 14 bases. This CDR3 has 16 residues. Per germline, CDR1 LGHNA and CDR2 YSLEER. For the CDR3, the DNA is TGCGCCAGCAGCCAAGATCCCGCGGGTGTTTATTCACCCCTCCACTTT. Its translation: CASSQDPAGVYSPLHF.

The V and J genes are TRBV7-9 and TRBJ2-1; TRBD2 agrees at 8 bases. The CDR3 is 15 residues long. From germline, CDR1 is SEHNR and CDR2 FQNEAQ (reference sequence). Trimming cost V 8 bases and J 6 bases; bases outside gene matches: 12. The DNA for the CDR3 is TGTGCCAGCCAACCCGGAGCGGGAGCAGCCAATGAGCAGTTCTTC. Translating gives CASQPGAGAANEQFF.

The chain employs TRBV6-5 and TRBJ2-3; TRBD2 agrees at 9 bases. The CDR3 sequence is 16 residues long. Germline V gives CDR1 MNHEY, CDR2 SVGAGI. The V and J ends lost 4 bases and 6 bases, in that order; junction bases with no gene match: 11. The CDR3 sequence is CASSWLIAGVGDTQYF. CDR3 nucleotide sequence: TGTGCCAGCAGTTGGTTGATAGCGGGAGTAGGGGATACGCAGTATTTT.

This chain connects TRBV9 to TRBJ2-1, with TRBD2 matching over 9 bases. The germline V gene has CDR1 SGDLS and CDR2 YYNGEE. The CDR3 is made up of 17 amino acids. J was trimmed by 6 bases and V by 1 base; bases with no gene match: 11. As DNA, the CDR3 is TGTGCCAGCAGCGTACCTTTTGGTAGCGGGAGACTCAATGAGCAGTTCTTC. Protein: CASSVPFGSGRLNEQFF.

The chain couples TRBV4-1 to TRBJ1-2; possible D gene TRBD1, 5 bases. V lost 4 bases to trimming and J lost 4 bases, with 16 bases between them. This CDR3 contains 15 residues. CDR1 is MGHRA and CDR2 is YSYEKL in the germline V gene. CDR3 sequence: CASSPNSGTSYGYTF. The CDR3 DNA is TGCGCCAGCAGCCCAAATTCCGGGACTTCCTATGGCTACACCTTC.

This clone is a singleton in its sample. The chain couples TRBV7-9 to TRBJ2-1, with TRBD2 matching over 7 bases. The germline V gene has CDR1 SEHNR and CDR2 FQNEAQ (reference sequence). V dropped 5 bases and J dropped 4; count of bases not matched to a gene: 14. There are 17 residues in the CDR3. The CDR3 nucleotides are TGTGCCAGCAGCCCCCAAGGGAGGGTGGGGGTTTACAATGAGCAGTTCTTC. It translates to CASSPQGRVGVYNEQFF.

This chain links TRBV27 with TRBJ2-5; the match to TRBD2 covers 8 bases. The CDR3 spans 13 residues. Germline-derived CDR1 and CDR2 are MNHEY and SMNVEV (reference sequence). J gave up 5 bases and V 8 bases, and 7 bases lay outside the gene matches. CDR3 DNA sequence: TGTGCCAGCGCCCGGGGGGGCGAGGAGACCCAGTACTTC. It translates to CASARGGEETQYF.

The chain combines TRBV6-5 with TRBJ1-2; 7 bases line up with TRBD1. Germline V gene lookup returns CDR1 MNHEY and CDR2 SVGAGI. The V and J ends lost 2 bases and 3 bases, in that order; junction bases with no gene match: 3. The length of the CDR3 is 14 residues. The CDR3 region is CASSYRGQYYGYTF. The CDR3 DNA sequence: TGTGCCAGCAGTTACAGGGGGCAATACTATGGCTACACCTTC.

This clone was seen a few times. The chain recombines TRBV10-3 with TRBJ2-2, with TRBD1 matching 8 bases. Trimming at V came to 0 bases and at J to 5 bases, leaving 5 bases not matched to a gene. The germline CDR1 and CDR2 sequences are ENHRY and SYGVKD. This CDR3 spans 16 amino acids. For the CDR3, the DNA is TGTGCCATCAGTGAGTCGCGGACAGGGCGAACCGGGGAGCTGTTTTTT. Its protein is CAISESRTGRTGELFF.

This chain joins TRBV19 and TRBJ2-1; 10 bases fit TRBD2. The CDR3 runs 14 residues. The germline gives CDR1 LNHDA, CDR2 SQIVND (reference sequence). Germline trimming cut 5 bases from V and 4 bases from J; bases unmatched to any gene: 2. CDR3 sequence reads: CASSGLAAYNEQFF. The CDR3 DNA follows: TGTGCCAGTAGTGGACTAGCGGCTTACAATGAGCAGTTCTTC.

A single count supports this clone. This chain uses TRBV6-1 with TRBJ2-7; 9 bases match TRBD1. The germline CDR1 and CDR2 sequences are MNHNS and SASEGT. V lost 2 bases, J lost 0 bases, and 2 bases stayed unmatched. CDR3 length: 15 amino acids. The CDR3 here is CASSEPGQGSYEQYF. The CDR3 DNA reads as TGTGCCAGCAGTGAACCGGGACAGGGCTCCTACGAGCAGTACTTC.

The rearrangement uses TRBV25-1 and TRBJ2-7, with D possibly matching TRBD2 (5 bases). CDR3 length equals 14 residues. The germline gives CDR1 MGHDK, CDR2 SYGVNS. Trimming shortened V by 2 bases and J by 2 bases, and 10 bases separated the two germline ends. The DNA of the CDR3 is TGTGCCAGCAGTGAAGGACTGAGCCCCTACGAGCAGTACTTC. This encodes CASSEGLSPYEQYF.

The rearrangement links TRBV7-6 to TRBJ1-5; TRBD1 matches 7 bases. CDR1 and CDR2 from the germline V gene are SGHVS and FNYEAQ. The CDR3 sequence is 15 residues long. Trimming took 5 bases from V and 0 from J; bases not matched to a gene: 4. The CDR3 protein is CASSADRYSNQPQHF. In DNA, the CDR3 is TGTGCCAGCAGCGCGGACAGGTATAGCAATCAGCCCCAGCATTTT.

This sequence joins TRBV27 and TRBJ2-5; D not resolved. The CDR3 is 13 amino acids. Per the germline V gene, CDR1 is MNHEY and CDR2 is SMNVEV (reference sequence). Trimming stripped 5 bases from V and 5 bases from J, with 12 bases between. CDR3 coding DNA: TGTGCCAGCAGTCCCCTTTTGCGGGAGACCCAGTACTTC. Protein sequence: CASSPLLRETQYF.

The chain employs TRBV7-8 and TRBJ1-2; the match to TRBD1 covers 7 bases. The CDR3 has 14 residues. Germline values: CDR1 SGHVS, CDR2 FQNEAQ. J gave up 5 bases and V 1 base, and 4 bases lay outside the gene matches. CDR3 DNA sequence: TGTGCCAGCAGCTTAGAAGACAGGGTGTATGGCTACACCTTC. Its translation: CASSLEDRVYGYTF.

V is TRBV27 and J is TRBJ1-1, with D possibly being TRBD1 (6 bases). Trimming cost V 7 bases and J 4 bases, with 28 bases left between them. CDR3 length: 18 residues. CDR1 is MNHEY, CDR2 SMNVEV, per germline (reference sequence). CDR3 DNA: TGTGCCAGCACAGAAGGGGGACGGCTAATGACTTCGGGCACTGAAGCTTTCTTT. Amino acids: CASTEGGRLMTSGTEAFF.

The genes are TRBV25-1 and TRBJ1-1, with D possibly TRBD1 on 6 matching bases. This CDR3 has 12 amino acids. Per the germline V gene, CDR1 is MGHDK and CDR2 is SYGVNS. The V end lost 7 bases, the J end lost 11 bases, and 17 bases lay between the germline ends. CDR3 residues: CASKGEVSWAFF. The CDR3 coding sequence is TGTGCCAGCAAGGGGGAAGTAAGTTGGGCTTTCTTT. Full variable domain (rest looked up from reference TRBV25-1 and TRBJ1-1): EADIYQTPRYLVIGTGKKITLECSQTMGHDKMYWYQQDPGMELHLIHYSYGVNSTEKGDLSSESTVSRIRTEHFPLTLESARPSHTSQYLCASKGEVSWAFFGQGTRLTVV.

The chain carries TRBV7-9 and TRBJ1-5, with D unclear. Germline CDR1 reads SEHNR; CDR2 reads FQNEAQ (reference sequence). The CDR3 has 18 amino acids. Trimming removed 4 bases at V and 4 bases at J, with 23 bases between. In nucleotides, the CDR3 is TGTGCCAGCAGCTCCACTAGGGTGGATGGTTGGGAGAATCAGCCCCAGCATTTT. It is translated as CASSSTRVDGWENQPQHF.

The chain combines TRBV4-1 with TRBJ2-2, with 7 bases aligning to TRBD1. From germline, CDR1 is MGHRA and CDR2 YSYEKL. The length of the CDR3 is 14 residues. Germline trimming cut 3 bases from V and 4 bases from J; bases unmatched to any gene: 2. CDR3 in amino acids: CASSHPGGTGELFF. The CDR3 DNA reads as TGCGCCAGCAGCCATCCAGGGGGCACCGGGGAGCTGTTTTTT.